This TCR beta chain was sequenced during a study of breast tumors, draining lymph nodes, adjacent tissues. Overall study findings and caveats: Most tumor T cells seemingly derive from lymph node, then expand in tumor. Compared with basal-like, luminal-like tumors shared significantly more repertoire with nontumor tissue. Data only fit, rather than demonstrated, lymph node origin of most tumor T cells.

The V end was cut by 3 bases, the J end by 4 bases, with 10 bases between. The germline V gene encodes CDR1 MDHEN and CDR2 SYDVKM. The CDR3 runs 15 residues. TCRdb called the multiplex PCR reads again in MiXCR, with one record for every CDR3 protein. The sample shows about 230,000 distinct CDR3 sequences, about a third of them seen only once. The lymph nodes were axillary draining lymph nodes from breast cancer patients. This clonotype turned up a few times. Its antigen is not known. The chain is built from TRBV28 and TRBJ1-6; D unclear. This clonotype was obtained from a female donor with breast cancer. Some clones in this sample may be carry-over from other donors' samples. The sample consisted of axillary lymph node tissue. DNA for the CDR3: TGTGCCAGCAGTTTGGAGGCGGGGTATAATTCACCCCTCCACTTT. Translating it yields CASSLEAGYNSPLHF.